Listed here are 6 T cell receptor beta chains from one sample, sequenced in a study of cytomegalovirus exposure and HLA in healthy donors. The table came from immunoSEQ multiplex PCR; TCRdb's copy has only in-frame clones and leaves some out. This sample carries about 160,000 clones, roughly nine tenths of them seen once, and the ten largest clones take under 13%. Sequencing was carried out using PBMCs. These receptors were collected from a woman aged 18-30 years in good health and CMV-seropositive.

The chain has TRBV5-4 and TRBJ1-4, with D perhaps matching TRBD1 (6 bases). CDR1 is SGHNT, CDR2 YYREEE, per germline (reference sequence). The germline V and J ends were trimmed by 0 bases and 6 bases, with 9 bases remaining between them. There are 14 residues in the CDR3. The CDR3 coding sequence is TGTGCCAGCAGCTTGGGACCAGGGGATGAAAAACTGTTTTTT. Its translation: CASSLGPGDEKLFF.

The chain carries TRBV5-1 and TRBJ2-2; D possibly corresponds to TRBD1 (5 bases). Deletions cut 3 bases from V and 4 bases from J, with 7 bases between. CDR3 length equals 13 residues. Germline V CDR1 and CDR2: SGHRS, YFSETQ. CDR3 sequence (DNA): TGCGCCAGCAGCTATCAGGGCACCGGGGAGCTGTTTTTT. This gives the protein CASSYQGTGELFF.

This chain links TRBV30 with TRBJ2-1, with a tentative D call TRBD1 (6 bases). V lost 3 bases to trimming and J lost 13 bases, with 16 bases between them. CDR3 length: 12 residues. Germline V gives CDR1 GTSNPN, CDR2 SVGIG (reference sequence). CDR3: CAWSLGGPFQFF. CDR3 nucleotides: TGTGCCTGGAGCTTAGGGGGTCCGTTTCAGTTCTTC.

J is TRBJ1-2 and V is TRBV5-1; a weak D match, TRBD1 (5 bases). Per germline, CDR1 SGHRS and CDR2 YFSETQ. V was pared by 2 bases and J by 3 bases, with 17 bases between. There are 16 residues in the CDR3. CDR3 sequence (DNA): TGCGCCAGCAGCTTACAGGTGACTGACTCGTACTATGGCTACACCTTC. The encoded protein is CASSLQVTDSYYGYTF. The full variable domain, in which reference TRBV5-1 and TRBJ1-2 provide the parts outside the CDR3, is KAGVTQTPRYLIKTRGQQVTLSCSPISGHRSVSWYQQTPGQGLQFLFEYFSETQRNKGNFPGRFSGRQFSNSRSEMNVSTLELGDSALYLCASSLQVTDSYYGYTFGSGTRLTVV.

The sample holds one count of this clone. This sequence joins TRBV4-1 and TRBJ2-4; TRBD2 matches 8 bases. CDR3 length: 14 amino acids. Germline V gene data show CDR1 as MGHRA and CDR2 as YSYEKL. V gave up 3 bases and J gave up 5 bases; unmatched junction bases: 3. The CDR3 protein is CASSQPLAENIQYF. The CDR3 DNA reads TGCGCCAGCAGCCAGCCACTAGCGGAAAACATTCAGTACTTC.

The chain links TRBV4-3 to TRBJ2-2; 9 nucleotides align to TRBD2. Germline V gene lookup returns CDR1 LGHNA and CDR2 YSLEER. There are 15 residues in the CDR3. After removal of 1 base from V and 8 bases from J, the junction contained 5 bases not matched to a gene. The CDR3 nucleotides are TGCGCCAGCAGCCAAGTGACTAGCGGAGGGGGGGAGCTGTTTTTT. Encoded protein: CASSQVTSGGGELFF.